The rows below give T cell receptor beta chains drawn from one sample of a study of T cell repertoires in cytomegalovirus infection. TCRdb reprocessed the reads via MiXCR and lists one record per CDR3 protein. Counted here are under 350,000 distinct CDR3 sequences, 8% to 10% occurring once; the ten biggest clones make up about 4.5%. Material: PBMCs. The receptors stem from a human donor in good health (CMV status not recorded). Some clones in this sample may be carry-over from other donors' samples. CDR3s include the opening cysteine and the closing phenylalanine or tryptophan.

v_gene: TRBV2; j_gene: TRBJ1-5; len: 14; CDR3aa: CASSPGTGGQPQHF
v_gene: TRBV12-3/TRBV12-4; j_gene: TRBJ1-1; len: 16; CDR3aa: CASSLEGVWLNTEAFF
v_gene: TRBV29-1; j_gene: TRBJ2-3; len: 14; CDR3aa: CSVESSGITDTQYF
v_gene: TRBV12-3/TRBV12-4; j_gene: TRBJ1-2; len: 15; CDR3aa: CASSLRPSSVKGYTF
v_gene: TRBV7-2; j_gene: TRBJ2-3; len: 14; CDR3aa: CASSTRTGSETQYF
v_gene: TRBV7-2; j_gene: TRBJ1-2; len: 14; CDR3aa: CASSPGTAPGGYTF
v_gene: TRBV5-6; j_gene: TRBJ2-1; len: 15; CDR3aa: CASSTRVVLYNEQFF
v_gene: TRBV7-8; j_gene: TRBJ1-1; len: 17; CDR3aa: CASSLNLGRDPNTEAFF
v_gene: TRBV15; j_gene: TRBJ2-1; len: 16; CDR3aa: CATSRDRASGRAEQFF
v_gene: TRBV12-3/TRBV12-4; j_gene: TRBJ1-5; len: 12; CDR3aa: CASTRGGEPQHF
v_gene: TRBV20-1; j_gene: TRBJ2-7; len: 15; CDR3aa: CSARDPPTGPHEQYF
v_gene: TRBV19; j_gene: TRBJ1-2; len: 14; CDR3aa: CASRAVGSNYGYTF
v_gene: TRBV7-2; j_gene: TRBJ1-1; len: 14; CDR3aa: CASSYAGVNTEAFF
v_gene: TRBV20-1; j_gene: TRBJ1-1; len: 9; CDR3aa: CSQTGEAFF
v_gene: TRBV27; j_gene: TRBJ1-2; len: 16; CDR3aa: CASSFDPATTNYGYTF
v_gene: TRBV7-2; j_gene: TRBJ1-2; len: 14; CDR3aa: CASSVGHVNYGYTF
v_gene: TRBV7-9; j_gene: TRBJ1-1; len: 12; CDR3aa: CASTRQNTEAFF
v_gene: TRBV24-1; j_gene: TRBJ2-1; len: 14; CDR3aa: CATSDLRQGREQFF
v_gene: TRBV25-1; j_gene: TRBJ1-3; len: 13; CDR3aa: CASSEYIGNTIYF